The next 15 T cell receptor beta chains were all read from a single sample in a study of CD8 T cells in ankylosing spondylitis. TCRdb called the 5' RACE reads again in MiXCR, with one record for every CDR3 protein. The table shows 150,000 to 250,000 distinct CDR3 sequences, with around 13% occurring only once. Material: blood, either unsorted or a sorted T cell fraction (not recorded which). The receptors shown here come from a male donor with ankylosing spondylitis or in good health (not recorded which).

This clonotype was counted between two and nine times. A read error may account for a junction end that differs from germline. The gene calls are TRBV27 and TRBJ2-1; D might be TRBD2 (6 bases). The CDR3 totals 17 residues. The V gene's germline CDR1 is MNHEY and CDR2 SMNVEV (reference sequence). The CDR3 protein is CASRGISGEYSHNEQFF. In DNA, the CDR3 is TGTGCCAGCAGGGGGATTTCGGGGGAATACTCCCACAATGAGCAGTTCTTC.

This clonotype was detected a few times. The V and J genes are TRBV5-1 and TRBJ1-1, with 7 bases fitting TRBD1. J was trimmed by 5 bases and V by 4 bases; bases with no gene match: 11. From germline, CDR1 is SGHRS and CDR2 YFSETQ. The CDR3 has 15 amino acids. The CDR3, as DNA: TGCGCCAGCAGCCCGGGAGGAGGGGGCGCGACTGAAGCTTTCTTT. Its translation: CASSPGGGGATEAFF.

This chain connects TRBV20-1 to TRBJ1-1; TRBD1 might be the D (5 bases). Germline-derived CDR1 and CDR2 are DFQATT and SNEGSKA (reference sequence). V dropped 3 bases and J dropped 3 bases, with 17 bases sitting between them. CDR3 length equals 15 residues. The CDR3 DNA is TGCAGTGCTAGGGCAGAGGGGCGCGGGGACACTGAAGCTTTCTTT. The encoded protein is CSARAEGRGDTEAFF.

This clonotype was counted ten times or more. This chain joins TRBV4-1 and TRBJ2-7; 7 bases match TRBD2. The CDR3 runs 14 residues. V gave up 1 base and J gave up 1 base; unmatched junction bases: 1. CDR1 and CDR2 (germline): MGHRA, YSYEKL. This CDR3 reads CASSQASGSYEQYF. The CDR3 region has the DNA TGCGCCAGCAGCCAAGCTAGCGGTTCCTACGAGCAGTACTTC.

This chain connects TRBV5-1 to TRBJ2-1; 10 bases align to TRBD2. The V gene end was trimmed by 3 bases and the J gene end by 5 bases; junction bases not matched to a gene: 5. This CDR3 comprises 15 residues. Germline V gene lookup returns CDR1 SGHRS and CDR2 YFSETQ. Here the CDR3 reads CASSSGTSVDNEQFF. The CDR3 nucleotides read TGCGCCAGCAGCTCCGGGACTAGCGTTGACAATGAGCAGTTCTTC. Filled out from reference TRBV5-1 and TRBJ2-1, the complete variable domain reads KAGVTQTPRYLIKTRGQQVTLSCSPISGHRSVSWYQQTPGQGLQFLFEYFSETQRNKGNFPGRFSGRQFSNSRSEMNVSTLELGDSALYLCASSSGTSVDNEQFFGPGTRLTVL.

Ten or more counts support this clonotype. The rearrangement uses TRBV12-3 or TRBV12-4 and TRBJ2-1; 8 bases are shared with TRBD2. CDR3 length equals 17 residues. The V gene end was trimmed by 10 bases and the J gene end by 0 bases; junction bases not matched to a gene: 14. Written as DNA, the CDR3 is TGTGCCACCGGTAGGCTAGCGGGCCCCAGCTCCTACAATGAGCAGTTCTTC. Translating it yields CATGRLAGPSSYNEQFF.

This clonotype occurred a few times. The chain links TRBV20-1 to TRBJ2-1; the match to TRBD2 covers 8 bases. CDR1 is DFQATT, CDR2 SNEGSKA, per germline (reference sequence). The V and J ends lost 6 bases and 8 bases, in that order; junction bases with no gene match: 9. This CDR3 spans 13 amino acids. The CDR3 DNA reads as TGCAGTGCCCCCGGGCGGGGGGATTATGAGCAGTTCTTC. The encoded protein is CSAPGRGDYEQFF.

This clonotype was seen at least ten times. The chain couples TRBV9 to TRBJ2-7; 10 bases match TRBD2. The CDR3 runs to 15 residues. Germline CDR1 SGDLS, CDR2 YYNGEE. The V segment lost 0 bases and the J segment 0 bases; nucleotides outside the gene matches: 0. CDR3 coding DNA: TGTGCCAGCAGCGTAGCTAGCGGGGGCTCCTACGAGCAGTACTTC. It specifies CASSVASGGSYEQYF. The full variable domain, its missing parts supplied by reference TRBV9 and TRBJ2-7, is DSGVTQTPKHLITATGQRVTLRCSPRSGDLSVYWYQQSLDQGLQFLIQYYNGEERAKGNILERFSAQQFPDLHSELNLSSLELGDSALYFCASSVASGGSYEQYFGPGTRLTVT.

This clonotype was observed a handful of times. The chain couples TRBV7-6 to TRBJ2-1; 10 bases fit TRBD2. CDR1 and CDR2 (germline): SGHVS, FNYEAQ. The CDR3 runs 16 residues. Trimming took 3 bases from V and 6 from J; bases not matched to a gene: 8. The CDR3 DNA follows: TGTGCCAGCAGCTTTATAGCGGGGGGACCTACCAATGAGCAGTTCTTC. Amino acid sequence: CASSFIAGGPTNEQFF.

This clonotype was found many times. This chain joins TRBV6-4 and TRBJ2-1; 7 bases fit TRBD2. CDR3 length: 15 amino acids. With 3 bases clipped from V and 0 bases from J, the junction kept 2 bases outside the gene matches. Germline assignment: CDR1 MRHNA and CDR2 SNTAGT. CDR3 protein: CASSEGGSSYNEQFF. The DNA of the CDR3 is TGTGCCAGCAGTGAGGGGGGGAGCTCCTACAATGAGCAGTTCTTC.

The V call is TRBV11-2, the J call TRBJ2-3, with TRBD2 matching over 8 bases. Trimming cost V 4 bases and J 3 bases; bases outside gene matches: 15. In germline, CDR1 is SGHAT, CDR2 FQNNGV. The CDR3 loop spans 18 amino acids. The CDR3 DNA is TGTGCCAGCAGCTCTATCCGGACTAGCCGCTGGTTAACAGATACGCAGTATTTT. Translating gives CASSSIRTSRWLTDTQYF. Full variable domain (outside the CDR3, taken from reference TRBV11-2 and TRBJ2-3): EAGVAQSPRYKIIEKRQSVAFWCNPISGHATLYWYQQILGQGPKLLIQFQNNGVVDDSQLPKDRFSAERLKGVDSTLKIQPAKLEDSAVYLCASSSIRTSRWLTDTQYFGPGTRLTVL.

This clonotype showed up many times. The gene calls are TRBV12-3 or TRBV12-4 and TRBJ1-1; D is ambiguous. The V end lost 3 bases, the J end lost 9 bases, and 14 bases lay between the germline ends. CDR3 length: 13 amino acids. The CDR3 region is CASSFADSRQAFF. The CDR3 DNA reads TGTGCCAGCAGTTTCGCGGACTCAAGGCAAGCTTTCTTT.

This clonotype has more than one count but fewer than ten. V is TRBV5-1 and J is TRBJ2-3; TRBD2 matches at 11 bases. The CDR3 covers 17 residues. J gave up 4 bases and V 2 bases, and 9 bases lay outside the gene matches. Per germline, CDR1 SGHRS and CDR2 YFSETQ. CDR3 in DNA: TGCGCCAGCAGCTTAGAACTAGCGGGGGTAAATTCAGATACGCAGTATTTT. The encoded protein is CASSLELAGVNSDTQYF.

V usage is TRBV7-9 and J usage is TRBJ2-7; D perhaps matches TRBD2 (6 bases). The CDR3 runs to 16 residues. The V and J ends lost 5 bases and 5 bases respectively, with 22 bases between them. CDR1 is SEHNR and CDR2 is FQNEAQ in the germline V gene (reference sequence). This CDR3 reads CASSPGTAPGRDEQYF. In DNA form, the CDR3 reads TGTGCCAGCAGCCCCGGGACTGCTCCCGGTCGGGACGAGCAGTACTTC.

A remark on this clonotype: One end of the junction does not line up with germline, which may come from a read error. DNA of the CDR3: TGCTGTGCTAGAGACGTCCACGGTACCCAGACACTAGGGGAGCTGTTTTTT. The encoded protein is CCARDVHGTQTLGELFF. The V and J genes are TRBV20-1 and TRBJ2-2; no clear D gene. Germline-derived CDR1 and CDR2 are DFQATT and SNEGSKA (reference sequence). CDR3 length: 17 residues.